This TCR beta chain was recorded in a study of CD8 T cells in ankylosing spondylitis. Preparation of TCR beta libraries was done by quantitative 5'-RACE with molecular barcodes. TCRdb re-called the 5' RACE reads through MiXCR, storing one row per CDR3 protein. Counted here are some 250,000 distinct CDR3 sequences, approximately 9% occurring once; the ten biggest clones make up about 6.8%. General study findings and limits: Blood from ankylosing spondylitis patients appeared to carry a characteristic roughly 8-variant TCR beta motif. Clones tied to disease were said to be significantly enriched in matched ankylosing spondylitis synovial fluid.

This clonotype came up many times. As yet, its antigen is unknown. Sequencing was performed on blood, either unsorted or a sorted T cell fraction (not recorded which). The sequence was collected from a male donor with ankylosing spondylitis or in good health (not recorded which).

CDR3 DNA: TGCAGCGGCGCCGGGTGGAGCACAGATACGCAGTATTTT. Translated: CSGAGWSTDTQYF. The chain uses TRBV29-1 and TRBJ2-3, with D unclear. CDR1 and CDR2 from the germline V gene are SQVTM and ANQGSEA. This CDR3 comprises 13 residues. The V and J ends lost 7 bases and 0 bases respectively, with 11 bases between them.